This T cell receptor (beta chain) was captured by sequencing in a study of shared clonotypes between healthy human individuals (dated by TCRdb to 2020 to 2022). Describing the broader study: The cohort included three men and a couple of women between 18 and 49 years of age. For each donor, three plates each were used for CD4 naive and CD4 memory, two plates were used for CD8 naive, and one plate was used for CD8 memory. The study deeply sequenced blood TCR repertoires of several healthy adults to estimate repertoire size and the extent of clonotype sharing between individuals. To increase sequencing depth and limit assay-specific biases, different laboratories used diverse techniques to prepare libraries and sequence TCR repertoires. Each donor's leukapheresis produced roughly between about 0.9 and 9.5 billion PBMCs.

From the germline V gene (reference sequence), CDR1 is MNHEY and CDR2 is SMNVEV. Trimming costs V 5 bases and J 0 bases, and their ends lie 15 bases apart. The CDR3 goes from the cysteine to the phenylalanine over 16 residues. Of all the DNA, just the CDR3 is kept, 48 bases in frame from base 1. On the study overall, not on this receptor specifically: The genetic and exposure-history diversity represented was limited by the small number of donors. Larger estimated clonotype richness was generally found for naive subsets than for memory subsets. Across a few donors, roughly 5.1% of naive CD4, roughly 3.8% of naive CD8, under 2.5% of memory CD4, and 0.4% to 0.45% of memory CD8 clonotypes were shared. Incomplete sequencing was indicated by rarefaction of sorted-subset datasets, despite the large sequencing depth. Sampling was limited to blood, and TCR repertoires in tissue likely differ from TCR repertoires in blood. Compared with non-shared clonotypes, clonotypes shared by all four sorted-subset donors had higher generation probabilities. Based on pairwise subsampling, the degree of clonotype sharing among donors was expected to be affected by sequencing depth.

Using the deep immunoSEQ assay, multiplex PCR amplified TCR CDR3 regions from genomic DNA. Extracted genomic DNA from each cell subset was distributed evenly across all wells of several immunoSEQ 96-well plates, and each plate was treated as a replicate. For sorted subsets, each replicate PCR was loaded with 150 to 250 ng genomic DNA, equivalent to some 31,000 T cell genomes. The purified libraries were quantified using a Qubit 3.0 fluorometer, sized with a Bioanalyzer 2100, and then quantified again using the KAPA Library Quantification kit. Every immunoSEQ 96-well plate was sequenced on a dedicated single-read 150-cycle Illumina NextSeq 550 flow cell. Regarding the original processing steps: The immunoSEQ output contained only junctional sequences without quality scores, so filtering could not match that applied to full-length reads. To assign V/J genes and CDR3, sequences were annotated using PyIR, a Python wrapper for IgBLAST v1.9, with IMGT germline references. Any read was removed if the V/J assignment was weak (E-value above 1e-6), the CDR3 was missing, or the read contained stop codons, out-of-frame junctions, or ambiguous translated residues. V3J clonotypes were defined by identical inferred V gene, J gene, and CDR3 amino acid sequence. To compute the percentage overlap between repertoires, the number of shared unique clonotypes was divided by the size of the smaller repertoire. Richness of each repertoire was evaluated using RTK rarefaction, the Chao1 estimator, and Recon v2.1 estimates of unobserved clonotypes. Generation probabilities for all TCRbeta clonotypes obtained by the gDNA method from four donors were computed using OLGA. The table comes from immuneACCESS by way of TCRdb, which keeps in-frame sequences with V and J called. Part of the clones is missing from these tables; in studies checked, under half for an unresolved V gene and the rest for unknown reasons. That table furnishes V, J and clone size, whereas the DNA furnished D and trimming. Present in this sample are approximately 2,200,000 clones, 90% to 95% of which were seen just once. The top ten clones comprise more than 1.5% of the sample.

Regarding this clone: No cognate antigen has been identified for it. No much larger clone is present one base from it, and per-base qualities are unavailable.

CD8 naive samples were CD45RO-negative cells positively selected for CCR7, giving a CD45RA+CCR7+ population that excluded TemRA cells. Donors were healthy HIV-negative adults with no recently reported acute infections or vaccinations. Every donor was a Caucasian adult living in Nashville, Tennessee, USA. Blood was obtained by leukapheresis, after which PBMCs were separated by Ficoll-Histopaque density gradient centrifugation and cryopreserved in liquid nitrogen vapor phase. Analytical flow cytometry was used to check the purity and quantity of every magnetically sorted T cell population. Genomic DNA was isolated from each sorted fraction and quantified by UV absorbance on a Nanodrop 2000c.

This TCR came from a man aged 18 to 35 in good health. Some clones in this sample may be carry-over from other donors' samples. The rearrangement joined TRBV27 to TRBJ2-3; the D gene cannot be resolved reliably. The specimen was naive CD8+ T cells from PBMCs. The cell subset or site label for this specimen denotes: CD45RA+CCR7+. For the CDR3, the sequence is CASSPLTPRSTDTQYF. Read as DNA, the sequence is TGTGCCAGCAGTCCCCTGACCCCTCGCAGCACAGATACGCAGTATTTT.